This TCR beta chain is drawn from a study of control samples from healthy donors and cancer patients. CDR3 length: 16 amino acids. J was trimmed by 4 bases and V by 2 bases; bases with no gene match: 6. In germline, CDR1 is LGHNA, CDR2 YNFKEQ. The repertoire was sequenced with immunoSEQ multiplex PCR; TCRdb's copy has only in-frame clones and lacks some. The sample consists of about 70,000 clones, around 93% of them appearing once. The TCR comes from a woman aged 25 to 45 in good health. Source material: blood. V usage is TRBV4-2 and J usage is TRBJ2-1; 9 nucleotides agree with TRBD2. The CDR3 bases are TGTGCCAGCAGCCAAAGCCGCGGGGGGGATTACAATGAGCAGTTCTTC. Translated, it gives CASSQSRGGDYNEQFF.